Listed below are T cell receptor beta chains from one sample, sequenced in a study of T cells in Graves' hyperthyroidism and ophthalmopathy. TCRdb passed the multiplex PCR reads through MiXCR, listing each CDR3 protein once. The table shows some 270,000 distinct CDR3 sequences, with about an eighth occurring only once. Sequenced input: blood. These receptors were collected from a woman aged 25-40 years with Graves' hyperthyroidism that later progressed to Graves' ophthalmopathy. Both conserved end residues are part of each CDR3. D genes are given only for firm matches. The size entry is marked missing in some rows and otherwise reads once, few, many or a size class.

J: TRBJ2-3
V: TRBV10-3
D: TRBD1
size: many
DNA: TGTGCCATCAGCGCTGGACAGGGGCAGGCAGATACGCAGTATTTT
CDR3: CAISAGQGQADTQYF

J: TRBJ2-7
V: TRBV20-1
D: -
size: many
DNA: TGCAGTGCTAGAGATGACCACGAGCAGTACTTC
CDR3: CSARDDHEQYF

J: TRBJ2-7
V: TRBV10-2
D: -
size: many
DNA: TGCGCCAGCAGTGAGTCGAACAGGGGGGGCGAGCAGTACTTC
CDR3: CASSESNRGGEQYF

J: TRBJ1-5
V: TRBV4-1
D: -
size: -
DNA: TGCGCCAGCAGCCAAACAGGGTACGGCAATCAGCCCCAGCATTTT
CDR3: CASSQTGYGNQPQHF

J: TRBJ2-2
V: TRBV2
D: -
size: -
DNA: TGTGCCAGCCGTAATGTAGTTCGGACCGGGGAGCTGTTTTTT
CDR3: CASRNVVRTGELFF

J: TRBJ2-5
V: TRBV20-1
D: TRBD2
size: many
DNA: TGCAGTGCTAGACTTACACTAGCGGACCCAGAGACCCAGTACTTC
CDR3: CSARLTLADPETQYF

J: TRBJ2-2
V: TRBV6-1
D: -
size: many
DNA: TGTGCCAGCAGACCCCCCCGGGGGTCCGGGGAGCTGTTTTTT
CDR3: CASRPPRGSGELFF

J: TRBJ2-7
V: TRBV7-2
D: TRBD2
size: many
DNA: TGTGCCAGCAGCTTCGGTGGGGTAGCGGGGTCCTACGAGCAGTACTTC
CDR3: CASSFGGVAGSYEQYF

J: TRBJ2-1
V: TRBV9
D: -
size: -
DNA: TGTGCCAGCAGCCCAAACAGGTCCCCTGGCTATGAGCAGTTCTTC
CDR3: CASSPNRSPGYEQFF

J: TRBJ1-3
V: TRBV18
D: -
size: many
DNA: TGTGCCAGCTCCCCAACGGGAGACGGCTCTGGAAACACCATATATTTT
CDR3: CASSPTGDGSGNTIYF

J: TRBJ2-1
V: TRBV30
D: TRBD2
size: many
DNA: TGTGCCTGGAGGAGAGGAGCGGGAGGTCCGGGGGACAATGAGCAGTTCTTC
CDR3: CAWRRGAGGPGDNEQFF

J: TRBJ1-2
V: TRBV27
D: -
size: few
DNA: TGTGCCAGCAGGCTACAGGGTCACTATGGCTACACCTTC
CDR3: CASRLQGHYGYTF

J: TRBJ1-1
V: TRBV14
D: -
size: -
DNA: TGTGCCAGCAGCGCAGTGGGGTACACTGAAGCTTTCTTT
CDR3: CASSAVGYTEAFF

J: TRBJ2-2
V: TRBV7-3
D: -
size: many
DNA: TGTGCCAGCAGCAAACCCGACGCCAACACCGGGGAGCTGTTTTTT
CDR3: CASSKPDANTGELFF

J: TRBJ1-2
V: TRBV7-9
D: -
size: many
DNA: TGTGCCAGCAGTCTCCCGGAGGAGGGTAACTATGGCTACACCTTC
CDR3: CASSLPEEGNYGYTF

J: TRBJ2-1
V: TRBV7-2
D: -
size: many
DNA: TGTGCCAGCAGCCGGCTAAGCCGCGGGGCTGAGCAGTTCTTC
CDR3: CASSRLSRGAEQFF

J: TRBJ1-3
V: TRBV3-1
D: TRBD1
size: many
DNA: TGTGCCAGCAGCCAAGGAGACAGGGCTTCTGGAAACACCATATATTTT
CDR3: CASSQGDRASGNTIYF

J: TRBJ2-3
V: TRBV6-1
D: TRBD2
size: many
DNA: TGTGCCAGCAGCCGATCTAGCGGGAGTTTGGTTGATCGGGCGCAGTATTTT
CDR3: CASSRSSGSLVDRAQYF